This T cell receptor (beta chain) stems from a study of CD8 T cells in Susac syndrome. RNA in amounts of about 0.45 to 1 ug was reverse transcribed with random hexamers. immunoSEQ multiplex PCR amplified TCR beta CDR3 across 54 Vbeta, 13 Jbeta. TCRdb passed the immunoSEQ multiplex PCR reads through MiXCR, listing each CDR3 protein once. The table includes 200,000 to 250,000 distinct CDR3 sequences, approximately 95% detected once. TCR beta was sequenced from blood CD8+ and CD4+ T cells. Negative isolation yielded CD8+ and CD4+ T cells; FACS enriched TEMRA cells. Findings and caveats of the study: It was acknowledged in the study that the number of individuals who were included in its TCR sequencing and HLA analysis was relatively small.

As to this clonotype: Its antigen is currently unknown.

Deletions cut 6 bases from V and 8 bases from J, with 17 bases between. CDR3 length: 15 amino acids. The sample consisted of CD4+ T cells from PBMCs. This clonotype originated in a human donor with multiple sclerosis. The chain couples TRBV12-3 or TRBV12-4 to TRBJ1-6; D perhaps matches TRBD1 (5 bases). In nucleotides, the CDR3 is TGTGCCAGCAGCACCTTAAGGCTGGGGGATTCACCCCTCCACTTT. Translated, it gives CASSTLRLGDSPLHF.